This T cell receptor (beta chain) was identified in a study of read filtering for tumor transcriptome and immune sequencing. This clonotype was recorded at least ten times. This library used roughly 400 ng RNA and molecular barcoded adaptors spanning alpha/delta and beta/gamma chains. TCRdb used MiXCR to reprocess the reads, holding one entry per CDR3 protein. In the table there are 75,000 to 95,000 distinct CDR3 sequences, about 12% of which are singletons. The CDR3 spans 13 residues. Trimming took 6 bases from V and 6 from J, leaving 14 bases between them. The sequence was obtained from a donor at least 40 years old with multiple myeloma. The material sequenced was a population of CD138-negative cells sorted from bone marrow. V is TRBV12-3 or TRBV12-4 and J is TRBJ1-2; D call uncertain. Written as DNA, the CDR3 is TGTGCCAGCAGCCCCCGGTTTTTACATGGCTACACCTTC. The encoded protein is CASSPRFLHGYTF.